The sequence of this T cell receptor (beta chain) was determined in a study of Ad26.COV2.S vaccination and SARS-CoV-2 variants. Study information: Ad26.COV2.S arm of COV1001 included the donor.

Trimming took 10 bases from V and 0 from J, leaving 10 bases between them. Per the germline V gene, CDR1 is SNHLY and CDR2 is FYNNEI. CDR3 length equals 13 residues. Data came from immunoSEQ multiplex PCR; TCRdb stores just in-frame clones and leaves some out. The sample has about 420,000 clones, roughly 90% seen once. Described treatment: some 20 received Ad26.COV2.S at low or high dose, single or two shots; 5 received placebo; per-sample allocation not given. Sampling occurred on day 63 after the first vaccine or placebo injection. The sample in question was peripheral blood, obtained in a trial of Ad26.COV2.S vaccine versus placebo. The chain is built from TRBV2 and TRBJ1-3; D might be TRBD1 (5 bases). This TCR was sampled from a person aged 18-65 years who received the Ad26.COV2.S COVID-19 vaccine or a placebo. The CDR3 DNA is TGTGCCACCTGGGGGGGCTCTGGAAACACCATATATTTT. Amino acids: CATWGGSGNTIYF. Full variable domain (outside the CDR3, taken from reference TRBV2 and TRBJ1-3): EPEVTQTPSHQVTQMGQEVILRCVPISNHLYFYWYRQILGQKVEFLVSFYNNEISEKSEIFDDQFSVERPDGSNFTLKIRSTKLEDSAMYFCATWGGSGNTIYFGEGSWLTVV.